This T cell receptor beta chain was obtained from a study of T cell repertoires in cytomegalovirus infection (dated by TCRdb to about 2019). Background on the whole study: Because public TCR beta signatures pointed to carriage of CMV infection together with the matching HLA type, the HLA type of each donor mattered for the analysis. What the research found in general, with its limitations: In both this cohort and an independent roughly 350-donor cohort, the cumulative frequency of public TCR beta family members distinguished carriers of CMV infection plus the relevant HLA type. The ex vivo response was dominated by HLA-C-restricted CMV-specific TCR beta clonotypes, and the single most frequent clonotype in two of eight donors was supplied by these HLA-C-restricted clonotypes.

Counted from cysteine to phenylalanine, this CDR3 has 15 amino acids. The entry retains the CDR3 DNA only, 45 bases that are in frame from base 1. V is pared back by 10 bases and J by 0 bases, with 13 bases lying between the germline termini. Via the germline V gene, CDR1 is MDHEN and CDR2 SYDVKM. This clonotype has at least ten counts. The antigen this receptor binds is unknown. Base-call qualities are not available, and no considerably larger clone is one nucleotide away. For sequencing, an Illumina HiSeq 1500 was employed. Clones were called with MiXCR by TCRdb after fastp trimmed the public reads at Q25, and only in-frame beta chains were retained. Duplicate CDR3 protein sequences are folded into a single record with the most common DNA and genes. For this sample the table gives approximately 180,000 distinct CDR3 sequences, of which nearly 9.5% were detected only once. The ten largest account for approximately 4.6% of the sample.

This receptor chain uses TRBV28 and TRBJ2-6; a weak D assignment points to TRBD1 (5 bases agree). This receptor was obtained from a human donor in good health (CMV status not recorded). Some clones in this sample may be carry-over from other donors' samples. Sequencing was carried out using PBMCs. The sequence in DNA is TGTGCCACCAGGGAACCCAACTCTGGGGCCAACGTCCTGACTTTC. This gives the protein CATREPNSGANVLTF.